Listed below are T cell receptor beta chains from one sample, sequenced in a study of cytomegalovirus exposure and HLA in healthy donors. Repertoires were generated with immunoSEQ multiplex PCR, while TCRdb's copy carries only in-frame clones and drops some. Here the sample spans around 160,000 clones, 78% being singletons. Sequencing input: PBMCs. The source of these receptors is a male donor in good health and CMV-seronegative. CDR3s include the opening cysteine and the closing phenylalanine or tryptophan. A D gene is named only where the DNA matches it firmly. Size is omitted from some rows. Given values are once, few, many or a class for expanded clones.

v_gene: TRBV28; j_gene: TRBJ1-2; d_gene: -; abundance: -; CDR3aa: CASSSLNYGYTF; CDR3nt: TGTGCCAGCAGTTCCCTTAACTATGGCTACACCTTC
v_gene: TRBV29-1; j_gene: TRBJ2-7; d_gene: TRBD1; abundance: -; CDR3aa: CSVSPGTGGTEQYF; CDR3nt: TGCAGCGTGTCCCCCGGGACAGGGGGCACCGAGCAGTACTTC
v_gene: TRBV19; j_gene: TRBJ1-4; d_gene: -; abundance: -; CDR3aa: CASSHRVANEKLFF; CDR3nt: TGTGCCAGTAGCCACAGGGTTGCTAATGAAAAACTGTTTTTT
v_gene: TRBV7-3; j_gene: TRBJ2-1; d_gene: TRBD2; abundance: -; CDR3aa: CASSLRGGTHTYNEQFF; CDR3nt: TGTGCCAGCAGCTTAAGGGGAGGGACGCACACCTACAATGAGCAGTTCTTC
v_gene: TRBV19; j_gene: TRBJ1-6; d_gene: -; abundance: -; CDR3aa: CASSQGFESSPLHF; CDR3nt: TGTGCCAGTTCCCAGGGGTTTGAGAGTTCACCCCTCCACTTT
v_gene: TRBV29-1; j_gene: TRBJ1-1; d_gene: -; abundance: -; CDR3aa: CSGRQGRTEAFF; CDR3nt: TGCAGTGGGCGGCAGGGTCGAACTGAAGCTTTCTTT
v_gene: TRBV5-1; j_gene: TRBJ2-2; d_gene: TRBD2; abundance: -; CDR3aa: CASSLGLAGTGELFF; CDR3nt: TGCGCCAGCAGCTTGGGACTAGCGGGAACCGGGGAGCTGTTTTTT
v_gene: TRBV27; j_gene: TRBJ2-1; d_gene: -; abundance: -; CDR3aa: CASSENEGRGEQFF; CDR3nt: TGTGCCAGCAGTGAGAACGAGGGCCGGGGTGAGCAGTTCTTC
v_gene: TRBV10-3; j_gene: TRBJ1-2; d_gene: -; abundance: -; CDR3aa: CAISEEGRYVYGYTF; CDR3nt: TGTGCCATCAGTGAGGAGGGGAGGTACGTTTATGGCTACACCTTC
v_gene: TRBV5-6; j_gene: TRBJ2-5; d_gene: TRBD2; abundance: few; CDR3aa: CASSLSVGTSGFQETQYF; CDR3nt: TGTGCCAGCAGCTTATCCGTCGGGACTAGCGGGTTCCAAGAGACCCAGTACTTC
v_gene: TRBV27; j_gene: TRBJ1-1; d_gene: -; abundance: -; CDR3aa: CASSLYPTRNTEAFF; CDR3nt: TGTGCCAGCAGTTTATATCCCACAAGGAACACTGAAGCTTTCTTT
v_gene: TRBV7-2; j_gene: TRBJ2-5; d_gene: -; abundance: -; CDR3aa: CASSLGRVETQYF; CDR3nt: TGTGCCAGCAGCTTAGGGAGGGTCGAGACCCAGTACTTC
v_gene: TRBV6-6; j_gene: TRBJ2-5; d_gene: -; abundance: few; CDR3aa: CASSYLNGAYQETQYF; CDR3nt: TGTGCCAGCAGTTACTTGAATGGGGCCTACCAAGAGACCCAGTACTTC
v_gene: TRBV7-2; j_gene: TRBJ2-5; d_gene: -; abundance: -; CDR3aa: CASSVTVRETQYF; CDR3nt: TGTGCCAGCAGCGTTACAGTCCGAGAGACCCAGTACTTC
v_gene: TRBV7-2; j_gene: TRBJ1-2; d_gene: -; abundance: -; CDR3aa: CASSSSQGPFTF; CDR3nt: TGTGCCAGCAGCTCCTCACAGGGACCTTTCACCTTC
v_gene: TRBV27; j_gene: TRBJ2-1; d_gene: -; abundance: -; CDR3aa: CASSFRSDNEQFF; CDR3nt: TGTGCCAGCAGTTTCCGCAGCGACAATGAGCAGTTCTTC
v_gene: TRBV9; j_gene: TRBJ1-4; d_gene: -; abundance: few; CDR3aa: CASSVGGTNEKLFF; CDR3nt: TGTGCCAGCAGCGTCGGAGGGACTAATGAAAAACTGTTTTTT
v_gene: TRBV11-2; j_gene: TRBJ2-7; d_gene: TRBD1; abundance: -; CDR3aa: CASSLTGAYEQYF; CDR3nt: TGTGCCAGCAGCCTCACAGGGGCATACGAGCAGTACTTC
v_gene: TRBV28; j_gene: TRBJ2-7; d_gene: -; abundance: once; CDR3aa: CASSLTGAYEQYF; CDR3nt: TGTGCCAGCAGTTTAACGGGAGCCTACGAGCAGTACTTC
v_gene: TRBV9; j_gene: TRBJ1-6; d_gene: -; abundance: -; CDR3aa: CASSVGSGYNSPLHF; CDR3nt: TGTGCCAGCAGCGTAGGGAGTGGGTATAATTCACCCCTCCACTTT
v_gene: TRBV6-5; j_gene: TRBJ2-3; d_gene: TRBD2; abundance: -; CDR3aa: CASSYFSGGTDTQYF; CDR3nt: TGTGCCAGCAGTTACTTTAGCGGGGGGACAGATACGCAGTATTTT
v_gene: TRBV5-1; j_gene: TRBJ2-3; d_gene: -; abundance: -; CDR3aa: CASSLGQGPDTQYF; CDR3nt: TGCGCCAGCAGCTTAGGGCAGGGGCCAGATACGCAGTATTTT
v_gene: TRBV11-2; j_gene: TRBJ2-7; d_gene: TRBD2; abundance: -; CDR3aa: CASRSAGGPYEQYF; CDR3nt: TGTGCCAGCAGGTCAGCGGGAGGGCCGTACGAGCAGTACTTC
v_gene: TRBV28; j_gene: TRBJ1-1; d_gene: -; abundance: few; CDR3aa: CASSSLLRGLNTEAFF; CDR3nt: TGTGCCAGCAGTTCCCTCCTTAGAGGGTTGAACACTGAAGCTTTCTTT
v_gene: TRBV7-6; j_gene: TRBJ2-1; d_gene: TRBD1; abundance: -; CDR3aa: CASSSRDRGVDEQFF; CDR3nt: TGTGCCAGCAGCTCCCGGGACAGGGGGGTCGATGAGCAGTTCTTC
v_gene: TRBV11-1; j_gene: TRBJ2-1; d_gene: TRBD2; abundance: -; CDR3aa: CASSPRTSGGRDEQFF; CDR3nt: TGTGCCAGCAGCCCACGGACTAGCGGGGGGAGGGATGAGCAGTTCTTC
v_gene: TRBV6-5; j_gene: TRBJ2-5; d_gene: TRBD2; abundance: -; CDR3aa: CASRPPGLVETQYF; CDR3nt: TGTGCCAGCAGACCACCGGGACTAGTAGAGACCCAGTACTTC
v_gene: TRBV11-2; j_gene: TRBJ2-7; d_gene: TRBD1; abundance: -; CDR3aa: CASSPGLGQGAGEQYF; CDR3nt: TGTGCCAGCAGCCCCGGCCTGGGACAGGGGGCCGGTGAGCAGTACTTC
v_gene: TRBV9; j_gene: TRBJ1-2; d_gene: TRBD1; abundance: -; CDR3aa: CASSSRRGTGETKTPYGYTF; CDR3nt: TGTGCCAGCAGCTCAAGGAGGGGGACAGGAGAAACAAAAACCCCCTATGGCTACACCTTC
v_gene: TRBV9; j_gene: TRBJ1-2; d_gene: -; abundance: once; CDR3aa: CASSVGSDYGYTF; CDR3nt: TGTGCCAGCAGCGTAGGGTCAGACTATGGCTACACCTTC
v_gene: TRBV5-6; j_gene: TRBJ2-1; d_gene: TRBD2; abundance: -; CDR3aa: CASQREAYNEQFF; CDR3nt: TGTGCCAGCCAGCGGGAAGCCTACAATGAGCAGTTCTTC
v_gene: TRBV7-9; j_gene: TRBJ1-2; d_gene: -; abundance: -; CDR3aa: CASSPRGGNYGYTF; CDR3nt: TGTGCCAGCAGCCCTAGGGGGGGGAACTATGGCTACACCTTC